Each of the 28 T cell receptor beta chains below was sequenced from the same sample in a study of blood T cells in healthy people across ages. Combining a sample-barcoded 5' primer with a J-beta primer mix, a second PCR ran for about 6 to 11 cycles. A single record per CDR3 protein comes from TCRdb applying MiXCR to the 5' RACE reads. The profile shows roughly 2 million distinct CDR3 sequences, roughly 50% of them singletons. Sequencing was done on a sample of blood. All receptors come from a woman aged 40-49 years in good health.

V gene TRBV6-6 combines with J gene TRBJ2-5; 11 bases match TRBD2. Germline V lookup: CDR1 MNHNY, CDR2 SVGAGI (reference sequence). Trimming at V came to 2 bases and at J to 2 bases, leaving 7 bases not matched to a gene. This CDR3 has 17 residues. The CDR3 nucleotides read TGTGCCAGCAGTTACCCAACCGGGACTAGCGGTCAAGAGACCCAGTACTTC. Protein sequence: CASSYPTGTSGQETQYF.

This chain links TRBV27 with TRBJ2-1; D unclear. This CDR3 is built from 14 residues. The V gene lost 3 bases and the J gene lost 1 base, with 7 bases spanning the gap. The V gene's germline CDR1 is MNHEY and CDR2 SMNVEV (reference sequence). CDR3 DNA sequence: TGTGCCAGCAGTTTGCAACAATCCTACAATGAGCAGTTCTTC. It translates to CASSLQQSYNEQFF.

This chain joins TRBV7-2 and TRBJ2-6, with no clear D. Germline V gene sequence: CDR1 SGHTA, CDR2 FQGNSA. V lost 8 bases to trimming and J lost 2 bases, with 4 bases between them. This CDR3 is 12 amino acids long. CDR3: CASQPGANVLTF. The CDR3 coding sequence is TGTGCCAGCCAGCCTGGGGCCAACGTCCTGACTTTC.

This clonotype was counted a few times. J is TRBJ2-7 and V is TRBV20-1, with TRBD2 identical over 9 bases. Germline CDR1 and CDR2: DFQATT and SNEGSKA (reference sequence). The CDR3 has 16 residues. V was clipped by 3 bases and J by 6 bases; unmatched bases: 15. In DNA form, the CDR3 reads TGCAGTGCTAGGAAACCCGGGACTAGCCCCTCTTTCGAGCAGTACTTC. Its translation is CSARKPGTSPSFEQYF.

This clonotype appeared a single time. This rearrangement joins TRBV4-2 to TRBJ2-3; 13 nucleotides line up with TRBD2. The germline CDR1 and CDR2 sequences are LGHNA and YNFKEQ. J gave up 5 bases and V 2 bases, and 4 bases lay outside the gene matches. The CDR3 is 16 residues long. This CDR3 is CASSQTLAGGRDTQYF. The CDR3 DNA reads TGTGCCAGCAGCCAAACACTAGCGGGGGGGCGAGATACGCAGTATTTT.

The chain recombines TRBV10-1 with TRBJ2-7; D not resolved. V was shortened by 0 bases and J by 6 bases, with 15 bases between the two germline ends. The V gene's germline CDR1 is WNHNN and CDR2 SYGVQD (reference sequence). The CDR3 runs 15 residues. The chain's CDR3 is CASSESRPGHSEQYF. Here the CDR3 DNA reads TGCGCCAGCAGTGAGTCTCGCCCAGGCCATTCCGAGCAGTACTTC.

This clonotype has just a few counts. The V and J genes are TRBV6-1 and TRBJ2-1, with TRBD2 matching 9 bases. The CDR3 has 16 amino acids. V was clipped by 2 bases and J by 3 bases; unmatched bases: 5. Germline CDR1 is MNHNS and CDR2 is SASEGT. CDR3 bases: TGTGCCAGCAGTGAACATACTAGCGGGTACTACAATGAGCAGTTCTTC. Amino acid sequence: CASSEHTSGYYNEQFF.

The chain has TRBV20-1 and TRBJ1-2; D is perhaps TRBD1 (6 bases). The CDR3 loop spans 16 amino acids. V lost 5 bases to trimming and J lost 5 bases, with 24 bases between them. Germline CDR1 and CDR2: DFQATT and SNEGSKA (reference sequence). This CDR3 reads CSAVDSNLPLGYGYTF. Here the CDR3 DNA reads TGCAGTGCTGTGGACAGCAACCTCCCTTTAGGGTATGGCTACACCTTC.

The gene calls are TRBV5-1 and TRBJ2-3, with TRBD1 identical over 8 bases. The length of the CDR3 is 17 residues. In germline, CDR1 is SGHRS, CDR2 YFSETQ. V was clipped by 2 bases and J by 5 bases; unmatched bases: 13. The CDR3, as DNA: TGCGCCAGCAGCTTCCCGGGACAGGACATCAACGGAGATACGCAGTATTTT. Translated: CASSFPGQDINGDTQYF.

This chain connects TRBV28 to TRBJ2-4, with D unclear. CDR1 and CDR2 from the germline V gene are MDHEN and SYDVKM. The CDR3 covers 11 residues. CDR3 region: CAGGYKNIQYF. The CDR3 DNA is TGTGCAGGTGGATACAAAAACATTCAGTACTTC. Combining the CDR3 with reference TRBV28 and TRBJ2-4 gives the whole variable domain DVKVTQSSRYLVKRTGEKVFLECVQDMDHENMFWYRQDPGLGLRLIYFSYDVKMKEKGDIPEGYSVSREKKERFSLILESASTNQTSMYLCAGGYKNIQYFGAGTRLSVL.

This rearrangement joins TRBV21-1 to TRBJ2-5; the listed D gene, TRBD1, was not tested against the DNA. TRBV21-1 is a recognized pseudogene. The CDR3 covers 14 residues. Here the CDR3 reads CASSTTGPEETQYF. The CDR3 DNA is TGTGCCAGCAGCACAACAGGGCCGGAAGAGACCCAGTACTTC.

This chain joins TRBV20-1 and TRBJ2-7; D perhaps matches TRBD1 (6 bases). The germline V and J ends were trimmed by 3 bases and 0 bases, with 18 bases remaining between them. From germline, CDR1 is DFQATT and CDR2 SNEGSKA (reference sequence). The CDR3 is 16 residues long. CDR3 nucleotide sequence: TGCAGTGCTAGCTCCTCCGCGGACAGCTCCTCCTACGAGCAGTACTTC. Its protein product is CSASSSADSSSYEQYF.

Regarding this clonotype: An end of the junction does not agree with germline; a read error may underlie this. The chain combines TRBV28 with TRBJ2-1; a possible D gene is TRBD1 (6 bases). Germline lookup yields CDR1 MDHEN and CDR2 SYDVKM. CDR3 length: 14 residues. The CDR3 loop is CASSHRDTYSEQFF. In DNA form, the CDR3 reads TGTGCCAGCAGTCACCGGGACACCTACAGTGAGCAGTTCTTC. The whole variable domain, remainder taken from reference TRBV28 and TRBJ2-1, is DVKVTQSSRYLVKRTGEKVFLECVQDMDHENMFWYRQDPGLGLRLIYFSYDVKMKEKGDIPEGYSVSREKKERFSLILESASTNQTSMYLCASSHRDTYSEQFFGPGTRLTVL.

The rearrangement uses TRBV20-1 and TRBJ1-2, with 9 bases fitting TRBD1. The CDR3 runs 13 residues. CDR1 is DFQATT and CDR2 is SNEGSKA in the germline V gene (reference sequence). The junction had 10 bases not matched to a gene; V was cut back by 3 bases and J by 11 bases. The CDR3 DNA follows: TGCAGTGCTAGGGACACAGGGGGCGCTTATTACACCTTC. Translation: CSARDTGGAYYTF.

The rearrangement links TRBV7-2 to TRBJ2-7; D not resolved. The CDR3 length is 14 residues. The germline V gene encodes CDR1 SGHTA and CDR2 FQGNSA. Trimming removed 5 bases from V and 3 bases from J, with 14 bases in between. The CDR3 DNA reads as TGTGCCAGCAGCCAGACGGTGGGCGTCTACGAGCAGTACTTC. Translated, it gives CASSQTVGVYEQYF.

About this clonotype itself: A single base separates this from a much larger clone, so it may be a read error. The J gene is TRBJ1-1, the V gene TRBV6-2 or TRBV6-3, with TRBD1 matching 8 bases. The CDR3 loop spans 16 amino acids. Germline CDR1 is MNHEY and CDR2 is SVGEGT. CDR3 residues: CASGYRPAGQGAEAFF. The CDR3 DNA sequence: TGTGCCAGCGGTTACCGGCCAGCCGGACAGGGTGCTGAAGCTTTCTTT.

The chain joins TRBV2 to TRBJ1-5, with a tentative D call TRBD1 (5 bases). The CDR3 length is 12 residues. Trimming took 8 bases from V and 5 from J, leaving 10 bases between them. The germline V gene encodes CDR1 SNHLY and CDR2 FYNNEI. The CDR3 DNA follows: TGTGCCAGCGCACAGGAGGATCAGCCCCAGCATTTT. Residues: CASAQEDQPQHF.

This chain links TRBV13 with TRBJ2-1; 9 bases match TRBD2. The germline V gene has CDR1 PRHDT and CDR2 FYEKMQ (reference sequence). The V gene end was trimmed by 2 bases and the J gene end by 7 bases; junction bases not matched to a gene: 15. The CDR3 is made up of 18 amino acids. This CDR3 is CASSLRVPRAGGVNEQFF. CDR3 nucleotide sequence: TGTGCCAGCAGCTTACGGGTTCCACGGGCGGGGGGGGTGAATGAGCAGTTCTTC.

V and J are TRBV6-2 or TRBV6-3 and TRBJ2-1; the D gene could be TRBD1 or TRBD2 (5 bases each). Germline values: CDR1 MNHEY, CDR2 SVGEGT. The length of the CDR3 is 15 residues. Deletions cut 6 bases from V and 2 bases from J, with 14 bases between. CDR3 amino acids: CASSPGPEPYNEQFF. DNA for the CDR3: TGTGCCAGCAGCCCGGGACCGGAGCCCTACAATGAGCAGTTCTTC.

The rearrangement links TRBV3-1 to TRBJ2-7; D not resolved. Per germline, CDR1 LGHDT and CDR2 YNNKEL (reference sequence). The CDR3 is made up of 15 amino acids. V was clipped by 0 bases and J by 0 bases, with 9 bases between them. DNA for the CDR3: TGTGCCAGCAGCCAAGATCCGGCGCTCTCCTACGAGCAGTACTTC. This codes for CASSQDPALSYEQYF.

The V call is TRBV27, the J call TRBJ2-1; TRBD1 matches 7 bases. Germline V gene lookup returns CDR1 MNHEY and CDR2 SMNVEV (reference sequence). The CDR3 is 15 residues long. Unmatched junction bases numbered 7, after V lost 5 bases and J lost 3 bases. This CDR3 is CASSIRQGLYNEQFF. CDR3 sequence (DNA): TGTGCCAGCAGTATACGACAGGGCCTCTACAATGAGCAGTTCTTC.

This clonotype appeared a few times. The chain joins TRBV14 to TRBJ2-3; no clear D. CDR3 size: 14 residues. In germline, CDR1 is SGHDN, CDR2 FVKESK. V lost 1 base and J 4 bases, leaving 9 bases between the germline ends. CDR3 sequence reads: CASSQGPTADTQYF. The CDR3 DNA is TGTGCCAGCAGCCAAGGACCGACGGCAGATACGCAGTATTTT.

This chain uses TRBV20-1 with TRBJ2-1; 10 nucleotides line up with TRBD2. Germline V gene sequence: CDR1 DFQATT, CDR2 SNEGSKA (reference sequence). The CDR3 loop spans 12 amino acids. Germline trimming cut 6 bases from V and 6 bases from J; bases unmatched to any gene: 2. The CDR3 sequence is CSARTSGNEQFF. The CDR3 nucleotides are TGCAGTGCCAGGACTAGCGGCAATGAGCAGTTCTTC.

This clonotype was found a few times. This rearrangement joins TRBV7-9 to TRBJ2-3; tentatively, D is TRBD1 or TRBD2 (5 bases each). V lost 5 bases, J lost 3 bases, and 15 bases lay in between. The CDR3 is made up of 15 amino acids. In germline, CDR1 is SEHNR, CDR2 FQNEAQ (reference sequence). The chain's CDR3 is CASSRPGGTTDTQYF. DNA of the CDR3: TGTGCCAGCAGCCGTCCCGGTGGGACGACAGATACGCAGTATTTT.

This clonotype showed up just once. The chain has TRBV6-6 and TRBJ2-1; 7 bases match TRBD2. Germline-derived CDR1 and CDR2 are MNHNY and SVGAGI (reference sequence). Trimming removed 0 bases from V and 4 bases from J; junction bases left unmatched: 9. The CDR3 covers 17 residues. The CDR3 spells CASSYSSRGGGYNEQFF. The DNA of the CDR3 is TGTGCCAGCAGTTACTCGTCTCGTGGGGGGGGTTACAATGAGCAGTTCTTC.

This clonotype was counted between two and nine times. The CDR3 DNA reads as TGCAGTGCTAGAGACCTGACAGGGGGCGAGACTGAAGCTTTCTTT. Translation gives CSARDLTGGETEAFF. V is TRBV20-1 and J is TRBJ1-1; TRBD1 aligns across 10 bases. The germline V gene encodes CDR1 DFQATT and CDR2 SNEGSKA (reference sequence). The junction had 6 bases not matched to a gene; V was cut back by 0 bases and J by 5 bases. The CDR3 is made up of 15 amino acids.

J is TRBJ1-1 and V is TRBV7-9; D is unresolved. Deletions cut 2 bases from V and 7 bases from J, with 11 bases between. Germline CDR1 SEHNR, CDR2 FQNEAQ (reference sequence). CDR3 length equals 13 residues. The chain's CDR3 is CASSLRGNSEAFF. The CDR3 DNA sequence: TGTGCCAGCAGCTTACGGGGAAATAGTGAAGCTTTCTTT. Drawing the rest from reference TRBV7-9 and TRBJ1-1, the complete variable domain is DTGVSQNPRHKITKRGQNVTFRCDPISEHNRLYWYRQTLGQGPEFLTYFQNEAQLEKSRLLSDRFSAERPKGSFSTLEIQRTEQGDSAMYLCASSLRGNSEAFFGQGTRLTVV.

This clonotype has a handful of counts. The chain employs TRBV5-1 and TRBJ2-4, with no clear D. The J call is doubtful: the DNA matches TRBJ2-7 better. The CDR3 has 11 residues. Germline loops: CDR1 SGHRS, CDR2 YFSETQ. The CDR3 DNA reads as TGCGCCAGTAGGCTCCACGGCGAGCAGTACTTC. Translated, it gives CASRLHGEQYF.